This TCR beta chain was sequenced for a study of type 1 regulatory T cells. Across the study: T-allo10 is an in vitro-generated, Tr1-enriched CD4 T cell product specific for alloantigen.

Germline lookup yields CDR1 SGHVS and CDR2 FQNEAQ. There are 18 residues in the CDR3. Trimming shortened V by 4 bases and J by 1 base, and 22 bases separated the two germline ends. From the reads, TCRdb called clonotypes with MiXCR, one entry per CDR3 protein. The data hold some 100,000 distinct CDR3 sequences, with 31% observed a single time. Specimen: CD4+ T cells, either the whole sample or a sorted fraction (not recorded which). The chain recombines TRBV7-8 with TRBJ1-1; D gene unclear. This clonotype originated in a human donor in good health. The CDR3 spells CASSSPFRARDQNTEAFF. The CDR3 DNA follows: TGTGCCAGCAGCTCTCCATTCCGGGCTCGAGATCAGAACACTGAAGCTTTCTTT.